These T cell receptor beta chains were read from a single sample in a study of response to subunit inactivated influenza vaccine. TCRdb itself ran the RT-PCR reads through MiXCR, one entry per CDR3 protein. The sample includes hundreds of thousands of distinct CDR3 sequences, approximately 15% of them seen just once. Sample: PBMCs from blood, taken 14 to 15 days before vaccination. The receptors were gathered from a man aged 50 to 60 who received an inactivated influenza vaccine. Each CDR3 is given with its conserved first and last residue.

j_call,v_call,cdr3_aa
TRBJ2-6,TRBV4-3,CASSQERFETGVSGANVLTF
TRBJ2-7,TRBV5-1,CASSRLAGVDEQYF
TRBJ2-7,TRBV5-1,CASSSLDKSYEQYF
TRBJ1-5,TRBV29-1,CSAGQGRDQPQHF
TRBJ2-1,TRBV20-1,CSARLAGGTNEQFF
TRBJ1-3,TRBV7-6,CASSLAGQGFGNTIYF
TRBJ1-2,TRBV29-1,CSVDVRDYGYTF
TRBJ2-3,TRBV14,CASSQVLAGGVDTQYF
TRBJ2-1,TRBV28,CASSSPSAAYNEQFF
TRBJ1-2,TRBV12-3/TRBV12-4,CASSSPSGYTF
TRBJ2-7,TRBV11-2,CASSRVGYSYEQYF
TRBJ1-2,TRBV27,CASSPRDSVYGYTF
TRBJ2-1,TRBV11-1,CASSLESGNYNEQFF
TRBJ2-2,TRBV12-3/TRBV12-4,CASSLNTGTGELFF
TRBJ2-7,TRBV30,CAWRSLDAYEQYF
TRBJ2-1,TRBV6-1,CASSAERGVSYNEQFF
TRBJ2-7,TRBV30,CAWSPLYLALGDYEQYF
TRBJ2-2,TRBV24-1,CASQGGAPGELFF
TRBJ2-7,TRBV30,CAWSEMTGSYEQYF
TRBJ2-7,TRBV12-3/TRBV12-4,CASRLNYEQYF
TRBJ1-1,TRBV12-3/TRBV12-4,CASSLVQAEAFF
TRBJ2-3,TRBV6-4,CASSDLAGGAVTDTQYF
TRBJ2-7,TRBV7-2,CASSIADRSIYEQYF
TRBJ2-3,TRBV6-2/TRBV6-3,CASLLALTDTQYF
TRBJ2-1,TRBV10-3,CAISEGDRADEQFF
TRBJ2-2,TRBV7-9,CASSLAAGTELFF
TRBJ2-1,TRBV12-3/TRBV12-4,CDSSFGLAGGEQFF
TRBJ2-7,TRBV11-2,CASSFDRIEQYF
TRBJ2-7,TRBV6-1,CASSDMGTEQYF
TRBJ2-2,TRBV20-1,CSARASGGRTGELFF
TRBJ1-5,TRBV6-1,CASRTTTGWDQPQHF
TRBJ1-4,TRBV28,CASKGNEKLFF
TRBJ2-1,TRBV20-1,CSARDGRRGAHNEQFF
TRBJ2-5,TRBV4-1,CASSRQDRGGETQYF
TRBJ2-2,TRBV12-3/TRBV12-4,CASSSHRGFTGELFF
TRBJ2-5,TRBV7-9,CASSHGQGRTQYF
TRBJ2-3,TRBV7-2,CASSSQGGGSTDTQYF
TRBJ1-2,TRBV27,CASRNRDSNYGYTF
TRBJ1-1,TRBV20-1,CSARNRAAFF
TRBJ2-2,TRBV9,CASSVRLAPNTGELFF
TRBJ2-2,TRBV7-8,CASSLDGNPNTGELFF
TRBJ1-1,TRBV27,CASSPGAGGTEAFF
TRBJ2-7,TRBV6-5,CASSLAGVFYEQYF
TRBJ2-1,TRBV6-2/TRBV6-3,CASSPVGNEQFF
TRBJ2-5,TRBV5-1,CASSSGTSGGETQYF
TRBJ2-1,TRBV5-1,CASRVNSQYNEQFF
TRBJ2-1,TRBV29-1,CSMLAGTGYYNEQFF
TRBJ1-5,TRBV6-2/TRBV6-3,CASSPGAPAGQGPYSNQPQHF
TRBJ2-7,TRBV28,CASSFILLSYEQYF
TRBJ2-5,TRBV9,CASSVGRNSKETQYF
TRBJ2-3,TRBV5-8,CASSLELAGDTQYF
TRBJ1-5,TRBV5-8,CASSPHWGDDQPQHF
TRBJ2-3,TRBV5-1,CASSSGGARDTQYF
TRBJ2-7,TRBV4-3,CARSLGASGNYEQYF